The 29 T cell receptor beta chains listed next were all sequenced from one sample in a study of shared clonotypes between healthy human individuals. Naive CD8 cells were CD45RO-negative, positively selected for CCR7, excluding terminally differentiated effector memory CD45RA+ cells. The method was immunoSEQ multiplex PCR; TCRdb's version includes in-frame clones alone and lacks a portion of them. The repertoire consists of more than 600,000 clones, with about 91% occurring once and the leading ten covering about a quarter. Specimen: naive CD8+ T cells sorted from blood. The receptors come from a young man in good health.

This chain's CDR3 is CASSVAGEMAQFF. As DNA, the CDR3 is TGCGCCAGCAGTGTGGCGGGAGAGATGGCGCAGTTCTTC. This chain connects TRBV10-1 to TRBJ2-1; 7 bases align to TRBD2. The CDR3 covers 13 residues. Germline values: CDR1 WNHNN, CDR2 SYGVQD (reference sequence). Trimming cost V 4 bases and J 12 bases; bases outside gene matches: 9.

V is TRBV2 and J is TRBJ2-3, with 10 bases that match TRBD2. CDR3 length: 16 amino acids. The ends lost 1 base at V and 4 bases at J; junction bases unmatched: 5. CDR1 and CDR2 from the germline V gene are SNHLY and FYNNEI. CDR3 sequence (DNA): TGTGCCAGCAGTGAAGTGGCTAGCGGGAGCTCAGATACGCAGTATTTT. The encoded protein is CASSEVASGSSDTQYF.

The chain carries TRBV5-4 and TRBJ2-1; no definite D call. V lost 0 bases and J 8 bases, leaving 6 bases between the germline ends. The CDR3 extends over 12 amino acids. Germline V gives CDR1 SGHNT, CDR2 YYREEE (reference sequence). Here the CDR3 DNA reads TGTGCCAGCAGCTTGGGAGAGGATGAGCAGTTCTTC. As protein: CASSLGEDEQFF. The full variable domain, completed using reference TRBV5-4 and TRBJ2-1, is ETGVTQSPTHLIKTRGQQVTLRCSSQSGHNTVSWYQQALGQGPQFIFQYYREEENGRGNFPPRFSGLQFPNYSSELNVNALELDDSALYLCASSLGEDEQFFGPGTRLTVL.

This clone was found once. CDR3 residues: CASSLRDSLGPYGYTF. The CDR3 bases are TGTGCCAGCAGTTTACGGGACAGCCTAGGGCCGTATGGCTACACCTTC. The genes are TRBV27 and TRBJ1-2; 7 bases align to TRBD1. The V and J ends lost 2 bases and 5 bases, in that order; junction bases with no gene match: 11. This CDR3 is built from 16 residues. Germline CDR1 reads MNHEY; CDR2 reads SMNVEV (reference sequence).

The chain uses TRBV25-1 and TRBJ2-3, with no clear D. V was cut by 0 bases and J by 0 bases, with 7 bases left in between. Germline values: CDR1 MGHDK, CDR2 SYGVNS. This CDR3 has 15 amino acids. The DNA for the CDR3 is TGTGCCAGCAGTGAATACCGAGTAAGCACAGATACGCAGTATTTT. Encoded protein: CASSEYRVSTDTQYF.

In this sample, this clone turned up a few times. V is TRBV29-1 and J is TRBJ2-1, with TRBD2 matching over 7 bases. This CDR3 has 13 amino acids. Germline assignment: CDR1 SQVTM and CDR2 ANQGSEA. Losses at the gene ends were 6 bases for V and 2 bases for J; bases not matched to a gene: 4. The CDR3 here is CSVLAKTYNEQFF. In DNA, the CDR3 is TGCAGCGTACTAGCGAAGACCTACAATGAGCAGTTCTTC.

The genes are TRBV2 and TRBJ1-4; 7 nucleotides align to TRBD1. With V trimmed by 7 bases and J by 5 bases, 10 bases remained unmatched. The CDR3 length is 15 residues. Germline assignment: CDR1 SNHLY and CDR2 FYNNEI. The CDR3 sequence: CASTRSRGMNEKLFF. In DNA, the CDR3 is TGTGCCAGCACCAGAAGCAGGGGGATGAATGAAAAACTGTTTTTT.

The rearrangement links TRBV2 to TRBJ2-3, with TRBD2 matching 12 bases. This CDR3 region has 15 residues. Germline CDR1 is SNHLY and CDR2 is FYNNEI. This chain's CDR3 is CATRETSGRWDTQYF. CDR3 sequence (DNA): TGTGCTACCAGGGAGACTAGCGGGAGATGGGATACGCAGTATTTT.

The chain couples TRBV13 to TRBJ1-5; D possibly corresponds to TRBD1 (5 bases). The CDR3 is 14 amino acids. CDR1 and CDR2 (germline): PRHDT, FYEKMQ (reference sequence). V lost 3 bases and J lost 5, with 11 bases in between. CDR3 in DNA: TGTGCCAGCAGCTTGGGGCAGTCGTATCAGCCCCAGCATTTT. Protein: CASSLGQSYQPQHF.

This clone was observed a few times. The chain couples TRBV7-9 to TRBJ2-2, with no clear D. The ends were cut back, 5 bases at V and 0 bases at J, with 16 bases in the middle. Per germline, CDR1 SEHNR and CDR2 FQNEAQ (reference sequence). The CDR3 totals 17 residues. The CDR3 loop is CASSALDNHPNTGELFF. The CDR3 nucleotides are TGTGCCAGCAGCGCCCTTGACAACCATCCGAACACCGGGGAGCTGTTTTTT.

This chain uses TRBV6-6 with TRBJ2-7; a possible D gene is TRBD1 (5 bases). Germline lookup yields CDR1 MNHNY and CDR2 SVGAGI (reference sequence). This CDR3 has 16 residues. The germline V and J ends were trimmed by 0 bases and 2 bases, with 14 bases remaining between them. CDR3 amino acids: CASSYSSQTAPYEQYF. DNA of the CDR3: TGTGCCAGCAGTTACTCGTCCCAGACAGCCCCCTACGAGCAGTACTTC.

This sequence joins TRBV29-1 and TRBJ1-1; TRBD1 aligns across 7 bases. J was trimmed by 0 bases and V by 7 bases; bases with no gene match: 8. CDR3 size: 14 residues. Germline lookup yields CDR1 SQVTM and CDR2 ANQGSEA. CDR3 residues: CSAGQVKMNTEAFF. CDR3 nucleotide sequence: TGCAGCGCCGGACAGGTCAAAATGAACACTGAAGCTTTCTTT.

This rearrangement joins TRBV27 to TRBJ2-5; D remains unclear. The V end lost 9 bases, the J end lost 4 bases, and 9 bases lay between the germline ends. The CDR3 loop spans 11 amino acids. From germline, CDR1 is MNHEY and CDR2 SMNVEV (reference sequence). CDR3 nucleotide sequence: TGTGCCAGTTGGGGTAGAGAGACCCAGTACTTC. As protein: CASWGRETQYF.

Turning to this clone: The same CDR3 is also encoded by other DNA sequences in this sample. The chain is built from TRBV9 and TRBJ2-1; D unresolved. The CDR3 sequence is 15 residues long. Trimming removed 0 bases from V and 0 bases from J, with 7 bases in between. In germline, CDR1 is SGDLS, CDR2 YYNGEE. CDR3 bases: TGTGCCAGCAGCGTAGTCCCAAGCTCCTACAATGAGCAGTTCTTC. It encodes CASSVVPSSYNEQFF.

The rearrangement uses TRBV4-1 and TRBJ1-4; 7 nucleotides line up with TRBD1. The CDR3 is 16 residues long. Germline V gene data show CDR1 as MGHRA and CDR2 as YSYEKL. The ends lost 5 bases at V and 5 bases at J; junction bases unmatched: 11. The CDR3: CASSNFPGQRNEKLFF. The CDR3 nucleotides are TGCGCCAGCAGCAATTTCCCGGGACAGCGGAATGAAAAACTGTTTTTT.

The rearrangement joins TRBV2 to TRBJ2-1; weak D call: TRBD1 (5 bases). This CDR3 has 17 residues. Germline CDR1 and CDR2: SNHLY and FYNNEI. V dropped 2 bases and J dropped 0 bases, with 14 bases sitting between them. The CDR3 nucleotides read TGTGCCAGCAGTGAACAGGGATCCTATAGCTCCTACAATGAGCAGTTCTTC. It codes for CASSEQGSYSSYNEQFF.

In its sample, this clone was seen a few times. The J gene is TRBJ1-2, the V gene TRBV27, with D perhaps TRBD1 (6 bases). The length of the CDR3 is 14 residues. The V end was cut by 6 bases, the J end by 0 bases, with 11 bases between. CDR1 MNHEY and CDR2 SMNVEV come from the germline V gene (reference sequence). The CDR3 protein is CASRQGGANYGYTF. Written as DNA, the CDR3 is TGTGCCAGCAGACAAGGGGGGGCTAACTATGGCTACACCTTC.

This sequence joins TRBV5-1 and TRBJ2-1; 10 nucleotides line up with TRBD2. In germline, CDR1 is SGHRS, CDR2 YFSETQ. This CDR3 region has 19 residues. J lost 0 bases, V lost 2 bases, and 11 bases had no gene match. CDR3 sequence (DNA): TGCGCCAGCAGCTTAGGTCTAGCGGGAGCTCTCAGCTCCTACAATGAGCAGTTCTTC. It translates to CASSLGLAGALSSYNEQFF.

The chain links TRBV7-9 to TRBJ2-7, with 10 bases aligning to TRBD2. The CDR3 is 16 amino acids. The germline V gene has CDR1 SEHNR and CDR2 FQNEAQ (reference sequence). The V segment lost 2 bases and the J segment 5 bases; nucleotides outside the gene matches: 9. The CDR3 reads CASSLSSGSNVNEQYF. CDR3 DNA: TGTGCCAGCAGCTTATCTAGCGGGAGTAATGTCAACGAGCAGTACTTC.

This clone was observed once. This chain links TRBV5-1 with TRBJ2-2; TRBD2 agrees at 7 bases. Trimming took 0 bases from V and 4 from J; bases not matched to a gene: 9. The CDR3 runs 17 residues. Germline loops: CDR1 SGHRS, CDR2 YFSETQ. CDR3 sequence reads: CASSLGLAELLTGELFF. CDR3 DNA sequence: TGCGCCAGCAGCTTGGGTCTAGCGGAACTACTCACCGGGGAGCTGTTTTTT.

This chain links TRBV10-2 with TRBJ2-3, with TRBD1 as a possible D gene (6 bases). The ends were cut back, 4 bases at V and 2 bases at J, with 13 bases in the middle. The CDR3 has 15 amino acids. Germline CDR1 reads WSHSY; CDR2 reads SAAADI. The CDR3 protein is CASSVGTSHTDTQYF. CDR3 coding DNA: TGCGCCAGCAGTGTTGGGACATCCCACACAGATACGCAGTATTTT.

This clone was observed a single time. The chain has TRBV6-6 and TRBJ2-1; D remains ambiguous. This CDR3 is 13 amino acids long. V dropped 1 base and J dropped 5 bases, with 6 bases sitting between them. The germline V gene has CDR1 MNHNY and CDR2 SVGAGI (reference sequence). CDR3 sequence: CASSYFQDNEQFF. CDR3 nucleotides: TGTGCCAGCAGTTACTTCCAGGACAATGAGCAGTTCTTC.

This chain uses TRBV11-2 with TRBJ2-5; the D gene is possibly TRBD2 (5 bases). V lost 5 bases to trimming and J lost 3 bases, with 13 bases between them. Germline CDR1 is SGHAT and CDR2 is FQNNGV. This CDR3 spans 14 amino acids. The chain's CDR3 is CASSLGFGEETQYF. CDR3 nucleotide sequence: TGTGCCAGCAGCCTTGGCTTCGGGGAAGAGACCCAGTACTTC.

This sequence joins TRBV2 and TRBJ2-7; tentatively, D is TRBD1 (5 bases). There are 12 residues in the CDR3. Germline values: CDR1 SNHLY, CDR2 FYNNEI. V gave up 6 bases and J gave up 0 bases, with 6 bases separating them. CDR3 sequence (DNA): TGTGCCAGCAGGGACACCTCCTACGAGCAGTACTTC. Its protein product is CASRDTSYEQYF.

This clone was counted a single time. The rearrangement joins TRBV4-1 to TRBJ2-6; 7 bases align to TRBD2. CDR1 is MGHRA and CDR2 is YSYEKL in the germline V gene. Unmatched junction bases numbered 3, after V lost 8 bases and J lost 2 bases. This CDR3 contains 14 residues. CDR3 nucleotides: TGCGCCAGCGTTGGGGGGGCTGGGGCCAACGTCCTGACTTTC. This translates into CASVGGAGANVLTF.

A word on this clone: The sample contains more than one DNA sequence encoding this CDR3. The rearrangement links TRBV5-6 to TRBJ1-5; maybe TRBD1 (6 bases). Germline V gene sequence: CDR1 SGHDT, CDR2 YYEEEE. The CDR3 has 14 amino acids. The germline V and J ends were trimmed by 0 bases and 6 bases, with 10 bases remaining between them. The CDR3 protein is CASSLGQGSQPQHF. The CDR3 nucleotides read TGTGCCAGCAGCTTGGGTCAGGGGAGTCAGCCCCAGCATTTT. Variable domain in full (rest from reference TRBV5-6 and TRBJ1-5): DAGVTQSPTHLIKTRGQQVTLRCSPKSGHDTVSWYQQALGQGPQFIFQYYEEEERQRGNFPDRFSGHQFPNYSSELNVNALLLGDSALYLCASSLGQGSQPQHFGDGTRLSIL.

The gene calls are TRBV7-6 and TRBJ2-6, with D perhaps matching TRBD1 or TRBD2 (5 bases each). The CDR3 length is 15 residues. Germline CDR1 is SGHVS and CDR2 is FNYEAQ. With 3 bases removed from V and 2 bases from J, the gap between germline ends came to 8 bases. In DNA, the CDR3 is TGTGCCAGCAGCTTGAGGGGCGCTGGGGCCAACGTCCTGACTTTC. It translates to CASSLRGAGANVLTF.

This chain uses TRBV5-5 with TRBJ2-5; possible D gene TRBD2, 6 bases. The CDR3 is 13 residues long. Germline V gene sequence: CDR1 SGHKS, CDR2 YYEKEE (reference sequence). V lost 4 bases and J lost 2, with 9 bases in between. This CDR3 reads CASSRDLQETQYF. The CDR3, as DNA: TGTGCCAGCAGCAGGGACTTGCAAGAGACCCAGTACTTC.

The J gene is TRBJ2-1, the V gene TRBV11-2; TRBD1 is a possible D gene (6 bases). V shed 5 bases and J shed 7 bases, with 18 bases lying between them. Germline V lookup: CDR1 SGHAT, CDR2 FQNNGV. The CDR3 is 15 amino acids. CDR3 DNA sequence: TGTGCCAGCAGCCTGGGACAAAGGGGATTGAATGAGCAGTTCTTC. It is translated as CASSLGQRGLNEQFF.